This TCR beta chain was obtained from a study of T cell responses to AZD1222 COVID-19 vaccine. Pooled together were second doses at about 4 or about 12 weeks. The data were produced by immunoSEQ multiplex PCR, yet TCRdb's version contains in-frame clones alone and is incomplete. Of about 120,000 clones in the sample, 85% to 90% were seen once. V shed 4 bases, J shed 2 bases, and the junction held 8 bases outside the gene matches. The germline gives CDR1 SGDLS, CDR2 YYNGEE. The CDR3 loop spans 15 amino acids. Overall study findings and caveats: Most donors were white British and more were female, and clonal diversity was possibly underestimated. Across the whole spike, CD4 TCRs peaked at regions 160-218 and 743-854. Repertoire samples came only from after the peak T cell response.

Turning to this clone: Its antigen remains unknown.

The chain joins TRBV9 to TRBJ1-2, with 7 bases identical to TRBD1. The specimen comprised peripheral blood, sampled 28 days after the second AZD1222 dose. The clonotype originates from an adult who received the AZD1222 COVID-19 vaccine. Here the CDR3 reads CASSPPGTANYGYTF. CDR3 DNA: TGTGCCAGCAGCCCGCCGGGGACAGCAAACTATGGCTACACCTTC.